This T cell receptor (beta chain) was profiled in a study of blood T cells in healthy people across ages. Overall study results and limits: There were more naive CD4+ cells and higher diversity in long-lived donors than in aged donors.

This clonotype turned up a few times. Antigen specificity is unknown. A second PCR, run for roughly 7 to 11 cycles, used a sample-barcoded 5' primer plus a J-beta primer mix. TCRdb called the 5' RACE reads again in MiXCR, with one record for every CDR3 protein. The repertoire has over 600,000 distinct CDR3 sequences, around 45% of them found once; the top ten carry 15% to 20%. The junction had 10 bases not matched to a gene; V was cut back by 6 bases and J by 5 bases. Per the germline V gene, CDR1 is MNHEY and CDR2 is SVGAGI. The CDR3 totals 16 residues. This receptor was identified in a man older than 75 in good health. This sequence joins TRBV6-5 and TRBJ2-6; 7 bases match TRBD1. The sequenced sample consisted of blood. For the CDR3, the DNA is TGTGCCAGCAGGGGCACTACAGGGGCGAGGGCCAACGTCCTGACTTTC. Amino acid sequence: CASRGTTGARANVLTF.